A single TCR beta chain is shown here with its context. Its cognate antigen is unknown. The libraries were made with immunoSEQ version 4 in survey mode. The table came from immunoSEQ multiplex PCR; TCRdb's copy has only in-frame clones and leaves some out. This table has tens of thousands of clones, about 87% appearing once. This nonspecific control used anti-CD3/anti-CD28 bead stimulation of CD4+ T cells. Sorting selected CD4+ T cells upregulating both CD40 ligand and CD69. Donors had CD4+ T cell counts above 400 cells/uL and were CMV-seropositive. Germline lookup yields CDR1 SGHRS and CDR2 YFSETQ. The J segment lost 5 bases and the V segment lost 4 bases, leaving 15 bases of the junction unmatched. This CDR3 is 17 amino acids long. The data are from a study of persistence of HIV-infected CD4 T cells. Findings and limits, study-wide: Bulk TCR data could not be restricted to HIV-1-infected CMV-responding cells.

The sequences come from CD4+ T cells sorted from PBMCs after roughly 18-hour stimulation, collected from a patient who received antiretroviral therapy. The chain combines TRBV5-1 with TRBJ2-5; 9 nucleotides agree with TRBD1. The sequence was collected from an adult woman with HIV who was CMV-seropositive. The CDR3 sequence: CASSVFGTGREEETQYF. The CDR3 DNA sequence: TGCGCCAGCAGCGTGTTCGGGACAGGGAGGGAGGAGGAGACCCAGTACTTC.